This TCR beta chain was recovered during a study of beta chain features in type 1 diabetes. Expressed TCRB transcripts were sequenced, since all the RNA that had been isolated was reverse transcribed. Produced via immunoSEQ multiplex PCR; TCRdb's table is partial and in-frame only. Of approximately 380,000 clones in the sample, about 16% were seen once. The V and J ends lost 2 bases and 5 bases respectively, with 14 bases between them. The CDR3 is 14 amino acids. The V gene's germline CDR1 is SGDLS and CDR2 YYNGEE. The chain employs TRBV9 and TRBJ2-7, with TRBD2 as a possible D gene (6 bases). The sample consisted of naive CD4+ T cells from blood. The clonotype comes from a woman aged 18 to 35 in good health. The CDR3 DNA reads TGTGCCAGCAGCGTGGGGGGAGCTTTAAACGAGCAGTACTTC. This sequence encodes CASSVGGALNEQYF.